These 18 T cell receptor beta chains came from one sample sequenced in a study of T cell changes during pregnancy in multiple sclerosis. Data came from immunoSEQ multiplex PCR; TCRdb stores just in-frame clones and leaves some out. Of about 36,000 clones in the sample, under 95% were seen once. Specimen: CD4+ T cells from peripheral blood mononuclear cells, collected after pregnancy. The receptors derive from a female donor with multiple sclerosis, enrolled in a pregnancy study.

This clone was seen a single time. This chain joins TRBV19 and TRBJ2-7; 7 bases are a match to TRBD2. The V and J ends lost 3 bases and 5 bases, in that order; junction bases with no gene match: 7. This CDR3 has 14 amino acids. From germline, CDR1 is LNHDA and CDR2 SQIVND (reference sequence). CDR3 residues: CASSMSGGIDEQYF. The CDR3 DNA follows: TGTGCCAGTAGTATGTCCGGGGGGATAGACGAGCAGTACTTC.

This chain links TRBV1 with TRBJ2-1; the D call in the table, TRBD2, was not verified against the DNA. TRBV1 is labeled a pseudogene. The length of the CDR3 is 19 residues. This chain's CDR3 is CTSSQVDPPGDSRGNEQFF. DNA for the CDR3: TGCACCAGCAGCCAAGTTGACCCCCCCGGGGACTCTCGGGGAAATGAGCAGTTCTTC.

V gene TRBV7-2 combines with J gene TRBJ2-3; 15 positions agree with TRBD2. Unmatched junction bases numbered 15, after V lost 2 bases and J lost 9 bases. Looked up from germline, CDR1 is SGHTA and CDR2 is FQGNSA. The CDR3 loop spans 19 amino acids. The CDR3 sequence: CASSLSVGLAGGPGNTQYF. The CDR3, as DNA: TGTGCCAGCAGCTTATCGGTTGGACTAGCGGGGGGGCCTGGTAACACGCAGTATTTT.

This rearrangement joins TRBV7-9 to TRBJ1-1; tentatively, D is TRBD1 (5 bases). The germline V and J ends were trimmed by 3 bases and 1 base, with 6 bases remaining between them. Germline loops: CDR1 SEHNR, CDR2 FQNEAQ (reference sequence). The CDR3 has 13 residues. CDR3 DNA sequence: TGTGCCAGCAGCTTCGGGGGGAACACTGAAGCTTTCTTT. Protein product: CASSFGGNTEAFF.

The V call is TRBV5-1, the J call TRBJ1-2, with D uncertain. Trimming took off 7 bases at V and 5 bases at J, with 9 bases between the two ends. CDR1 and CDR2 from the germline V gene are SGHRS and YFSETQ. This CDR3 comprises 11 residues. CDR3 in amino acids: CASGSVYGYTF. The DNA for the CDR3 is TGCGCCAGCGGCAGCGTGTATGGCTACACCTTC.

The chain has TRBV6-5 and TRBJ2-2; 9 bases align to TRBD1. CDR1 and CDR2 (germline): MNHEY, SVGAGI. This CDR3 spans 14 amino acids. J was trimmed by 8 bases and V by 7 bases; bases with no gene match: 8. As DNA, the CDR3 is TGTGCCAGCAAGGGGACAGGGAAGGAGGGGGAGCTGTTTTTT. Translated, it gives CASKGTGKEGELFF.

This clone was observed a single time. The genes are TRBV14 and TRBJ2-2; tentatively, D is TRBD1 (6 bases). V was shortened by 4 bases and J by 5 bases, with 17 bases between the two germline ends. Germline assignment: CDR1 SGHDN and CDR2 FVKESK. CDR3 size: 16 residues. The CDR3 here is CASSPSRGLVTGELFF. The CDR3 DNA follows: TGTGCCAGCAGCCCATCCAGGGGTTTGGTGACCGGGGAGCTGTTTTTT.

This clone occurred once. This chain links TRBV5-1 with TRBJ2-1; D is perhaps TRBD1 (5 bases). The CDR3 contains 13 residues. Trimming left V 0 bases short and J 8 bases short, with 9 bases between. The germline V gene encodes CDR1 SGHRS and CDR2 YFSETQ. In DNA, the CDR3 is TGCGCCAGCAGCTTGGAGGGGCAATATGAGCAGTTCTTC. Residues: CASSLEGQYEQFF.

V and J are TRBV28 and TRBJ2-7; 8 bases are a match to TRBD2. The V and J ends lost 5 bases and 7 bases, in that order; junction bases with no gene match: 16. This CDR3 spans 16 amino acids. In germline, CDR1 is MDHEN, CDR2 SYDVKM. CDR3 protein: CASSDPHRTSWGEQYF. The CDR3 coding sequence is TGTGCCAGCAGTGACCCTCATCGGACTAGCTGGGGAGAGCAGTACTTC.

CDR3 nucleotide sequence: TGTGCCAGCTCACCATCGTACAATCAGCCCCAGCATTTT. Residues: CASSPSYNQPQHF. V gene TRBV18 combines with J gene TRBJ1-5; no definite D call. The CDR3 totals 13 residues. Trimming pared 2 bases from V and 3 bases from J, leaving 5 bases between. Germline V gene sequence: CDR1 KGHSH, CDR2 LQKENI. The full variable domain, rest sourced from reference TRBV18 and TRBJ1-5, is NAGVMQNPRHLVRRRGQEARLRCSPMKGHSHVYWYRQLPEEGLKFMVYLQKENIIDESGMPKERFSAEFPKEGPSILRIQQVVRGDSAAYFCASSPSYNQPQHFGDGTRLSIL.

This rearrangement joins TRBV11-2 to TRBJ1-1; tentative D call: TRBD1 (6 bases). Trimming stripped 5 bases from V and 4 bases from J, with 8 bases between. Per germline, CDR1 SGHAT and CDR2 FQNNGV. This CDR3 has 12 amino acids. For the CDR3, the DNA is TGTGCCAGCAGCCGCAGGGGCACTGAAGCTTTCTTT. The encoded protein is CASSRRGTEAFF.

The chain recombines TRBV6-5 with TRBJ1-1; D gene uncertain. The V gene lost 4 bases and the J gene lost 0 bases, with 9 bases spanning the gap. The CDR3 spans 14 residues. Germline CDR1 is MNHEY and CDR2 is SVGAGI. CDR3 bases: TGTGCCAGCAGTTTCACGGGATTGAACACTGAAGCTTTCTTT. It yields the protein CASSFTGLNTEAFF.

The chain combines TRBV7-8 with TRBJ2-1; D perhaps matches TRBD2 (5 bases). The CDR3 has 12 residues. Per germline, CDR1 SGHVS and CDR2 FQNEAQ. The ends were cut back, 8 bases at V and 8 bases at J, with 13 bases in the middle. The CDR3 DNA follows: TGTGCCAGCGGACTTCGAACCCATGAGCAGTTCTTC. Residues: CASGLRTHEQFF.

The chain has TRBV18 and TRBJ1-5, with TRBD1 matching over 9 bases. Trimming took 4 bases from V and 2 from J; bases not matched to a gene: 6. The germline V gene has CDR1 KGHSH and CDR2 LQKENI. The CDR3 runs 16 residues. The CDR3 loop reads CASSLQGAAGNQPQHF. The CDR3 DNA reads TGTGCCAGCTCACTACAGGGGGCGGCGGGCAATCAGCCCCAGCATTTT.

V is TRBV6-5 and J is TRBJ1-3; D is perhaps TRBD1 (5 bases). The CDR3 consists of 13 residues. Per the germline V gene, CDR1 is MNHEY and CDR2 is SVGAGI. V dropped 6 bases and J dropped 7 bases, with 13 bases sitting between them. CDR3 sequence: CASRNTGSNTIYF. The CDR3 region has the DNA TGTGCCAGCAGAAACACAGGTTCCAACACCATATATTTT.

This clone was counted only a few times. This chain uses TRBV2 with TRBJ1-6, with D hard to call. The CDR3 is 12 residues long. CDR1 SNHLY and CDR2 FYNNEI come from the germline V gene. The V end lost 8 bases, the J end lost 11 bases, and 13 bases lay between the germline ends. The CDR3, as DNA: TGTGCCAGCGAGGCAGATCCTACACCCCTCCACTTT. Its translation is CASEADPTPLHF.

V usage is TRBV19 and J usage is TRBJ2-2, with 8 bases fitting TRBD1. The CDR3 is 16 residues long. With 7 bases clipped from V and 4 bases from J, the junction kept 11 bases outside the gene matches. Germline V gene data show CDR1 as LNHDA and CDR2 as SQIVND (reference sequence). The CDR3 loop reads CASTSKWTGPTGELFF. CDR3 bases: TGTGCCAGTACTTCTAAATGGACAGGGCCCACCGGGGAGCTGTTTTTT. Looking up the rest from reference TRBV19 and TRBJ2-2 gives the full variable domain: DGGITQSPKYLFRKEGQNVTLSCEQNLNHDAMYWYRQDPGQGLRLIYYSQIVNDFQKGDIAEGYSVSREKKESFPLTVTSAQKNPTAFYLCASTSKWTGPTGELFFGEGSRLTVL.

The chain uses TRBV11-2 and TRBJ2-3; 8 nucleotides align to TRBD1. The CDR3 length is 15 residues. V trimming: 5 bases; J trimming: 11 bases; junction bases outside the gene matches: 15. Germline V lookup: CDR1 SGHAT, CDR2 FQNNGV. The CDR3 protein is CASSPWSGGHEVQYF. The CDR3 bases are TGTGCCAGCAGCCCATGGTCAGGGGGCCACGAGGTGCAGTATTTT. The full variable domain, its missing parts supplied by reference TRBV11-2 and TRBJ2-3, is EAGVAQSPRYKIIEKRQSVAFWCNPISGHATLYWYQQILGQGPKLLIQFQNNGVVDDSQLPKDRFSAERLKGVDSTLKIQPAKLEDSAVYLCASSPWSGGHEVQYFGPGTRLTVL.